This T cell receptor beta chain stems from a study of chemoradiotherapy in HPV16-positive cancers. The wider study: Two HPV16-positive patients' cells yielded candidate HPV-specific clones and common motifs.

Germline trimming cut 6 bases from V and 8 bases from J; bases unmatched to any gene: 6. The germline V gene encodes CDR1 LNHDA and CDR2 SQIVND (reference sequence). The CDR3 totals 12 residues. The repertoire was sequenced with immunoSEQ multiplex PCR; TCRdb's copy has only in-frame clones and lacks some. The data contain approximately 4,200 clones, 70% to 85% of them singletons. Worth noting for this clone: What it binds is not known.

General study points: The functional HPV-specific definition rests on just a couple of HPV16-positive patients. During treatment, candidate HPV-specific clones and E7-related motifs expanded in tumor.

The rearrangement links TRBV19 to TRBJ1-1, with 7 bases lining up with TRBD1. The TCR comes from a human donor with HPV-associated anogenital cancer. The specimen comprised tumor tissue, sampled from a patient who underwent chemoradiotherapy. CDR3 sequence: CASSHGGQEAFF. CDR3 coding DNA: TGTGCCAGTAGCCATGGGGGACAGGAAGCTTTCTTT.